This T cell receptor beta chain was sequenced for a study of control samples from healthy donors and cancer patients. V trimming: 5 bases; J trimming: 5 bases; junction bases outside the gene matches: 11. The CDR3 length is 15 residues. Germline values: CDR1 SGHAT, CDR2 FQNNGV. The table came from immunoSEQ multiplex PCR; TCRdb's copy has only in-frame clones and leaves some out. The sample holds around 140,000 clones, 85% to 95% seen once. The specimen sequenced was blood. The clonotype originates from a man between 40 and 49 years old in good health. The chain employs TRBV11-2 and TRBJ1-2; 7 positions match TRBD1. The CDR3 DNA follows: TGTGCCAGCAGCCCGAGGACAGGAGGTACTTATGGCTACACCTTC. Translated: CASSPRTGGTYGYTF.